The clone carrying this TCR beta chain occurred a few times. The antigen is not known. TCRdb ran MiXCR on the 5' RACE reads and lists one entry per CDR3 protein. The sample includes about 470,000 distinct CDR3 sequences, roughly 25% seen only once; the top ten take around 13%. This specimen comes from a study of T-cell memory formation after mild COVID-19. Study-wide context: Clustering of TCRs was largely donor specific.

Findings and limits, study-wide: The authors left the SARS-CoV-2 specificity of second-wave clones peaking on day 37 unconfirmed. Clones contracting over day 15 to 85 were CD4/CD8 balanced, with later expanders leaning CD4+.

The J segment lost 2 bases and the V segment lost 5 bases, leaving 5 bases of the junction unmatched. The CDR3 consists of 14 residues. Germline CDR1 reads SEHNR; CDR2 reads FQNEAQ (reference sequence). This TCR was recovered from an adult woman who had mild COVID-19 (a few samples of this study predate the infection). Cell type and time point are not known. The chain uses TRBV7-9 and TRBJ2-7; 8 bases are a match to TRBD1. The sample consisted of PBMCs or a T cell subset sorted from them (not recorded which). CDR3: CASSIRQGPYEQYF. In DNA, the CDR3 is TGTGCCAGCAGCATCAGACAGGGGCCCTACGAGCAGTACTTC.